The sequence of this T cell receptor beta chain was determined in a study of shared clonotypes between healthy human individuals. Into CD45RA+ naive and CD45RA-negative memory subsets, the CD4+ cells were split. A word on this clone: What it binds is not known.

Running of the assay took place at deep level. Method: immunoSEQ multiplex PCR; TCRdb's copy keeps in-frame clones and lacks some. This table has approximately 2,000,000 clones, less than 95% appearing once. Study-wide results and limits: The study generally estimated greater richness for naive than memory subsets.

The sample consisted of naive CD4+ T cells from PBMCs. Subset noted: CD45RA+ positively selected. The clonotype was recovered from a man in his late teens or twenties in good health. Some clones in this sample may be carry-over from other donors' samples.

CDR3 DNA: TGTGCCAGCGGGGGGCGGGACGAGCAGTACTTC. This encodes CASGGRDEQYF. The genes are TRBV6-6 and TRBJ2-7; D might be TRBD1 or TRBD2, each matching 6 bases. V lost 8 bases and J lost 5, with 10 bases in between. This CDR3 region has 11 residues. In germline, CDR1 is MNHNY, CDR2 SVGAGI (reference sequence).